These 13 T cell receptor beta chains share one sample of origin, sequenced in a study of CD8+ T cells in alopecia areata. Investigators isolated RNA and reverse transcribed it into cDNA to act as the sequencing template. Libraries were prepared by immunoSEQ multiplex PCR; TCRdb keeps only in-frame clonotypes and omits some of them. The sample yields roughly 120,000 clones, without any singletons. The sequenced sample was lesional skin. The receptors were gathered from a C3H/HeJ mouse with alopecia areata. This line is of MHC haplotype H2-k.

Concerning this clone itself: The genes and germline here are from mouse. The read gets to within 4 residues of the CDR3 end, and the germline J gene fills in the rest. V gene TRBV16 combines with J gene TRBJ1-4; TRBD1 matches 8 bases. Germline CDR1 and CDR2: SGHSA and FRNQAP. The CDR3 spans 15 residues. The V and J ends lost 1 base and 6 bases, in that order; junction bases with no gene match: 4. The sequenced part of the CDR3 DNA is TGTGCAAGCAGCTTAGGGACAGGGTTAGACGAA. Translating it yields CASSLGTGLDE. The CDR3 in its entirety is CASSLGTGLDERLFF.

This clone showed up many times. TCRdb's protein and the translated DNA diverge at residue 11; the protein reported here is the translation of the DNA. Germline and genes: mouse. The CDR3 end lies 3 residues beyond the end of the read and is filled in from the germline J gene. Other DNA sequences within the sample encode an identical CDR3. This chain connects TRBV5 to TRBJ1-6, with TRBD1 as a possible D gene (5 bases). TRBJ1-6 is an ORF, and what it does is uncertain. There are 14 residues in the CDR3. Germline CDR1 LGHNA, CDR2 YNLKQL (reference sequence). The V end lost 4 bases, the J end lost 5 bases, and 9 bases lay between the germline ends. CDR3 bases read: TGTGCCAGCAGCCCCCGGGGGGATAATTCGCCC. Protein: CASSPRGDNSP. The CDR3 in full is CASSPRGDNSPLYF.

A note on this clone: Gene and germline names: mouse. The read comes to an end 4 residues before the CDR3 does, leaving the germline J gene to fill in the end. This rearrangement joins TRBV13-3 to TRBJ2-3, with TRBD2 matching over 11 bases. This CDR3 is 17 amino acids long. CDR1 NNHDY and CDR2 SYVADS come from the germline V gene. J gave up 1 base and V 1 base, and 5 bases lay outside the gene matches. Here the CDR3 reads CASSDWTGGSGAETLYF. Incomplete CDR3 DNA: TGTGCCAGCAGTGATTGGACTGGGGGGTCAGGTGCAGAA.

This clone has only a few counts. Each gene name is a mouse one. The read terminates 4 residues before the CDR3 end, so the remaining end is supplied by the germline J gene. This rearrangement joins TRBV13-3 to TRBJ2-5, with 12 bases aligning to TRBD2. From germline, CDR1 is NNHDY and CDR2 SYVADS. The CDR3 runs 16 residues. Trimming cost V 2 bases and J 3 bases; bases outside gene matches: 4. Here the CDR3 reads CASSETGLGGQDTQYF. CDR3 DNA (partial): TGTGCCAGCAGTGAAACGGGACTGGGGGGACAAGAC.

As to this clone: The TCRdb protein and the DNA translation do not line up at residue 11; the protein shown here was made by translating the DNA. Gene names follow the mouse nomenclature. With the read ending 3 residues before the CDR3 end, the germline J gene is used to fill in that end. The chain employs TRBV19 and TRBJ1-6; a weak D match, TRBD1 (6 bases). TRBJ1-6 is classed as an ORF, of uncertain function. The length of the CDR3 is 14 residues. The germline gives CDR1 FNHDT, CDR2 SITEND (reference sequence). Trimming removed 1 base from V and 7 bases from J, with 9 bases in between. CDR3 bases read: TGTGCCAGCAGTATAAACAGGGACAATTCGCCC. Its protein is CASSINRDNSP. The entire CDR3 protein reads CASSINRDNSPLYF.

This clone was seen a handful of times. Any gene name here is a mouse gene name. Coverage ceases 4 residues before the CDR3 finishes, and the germline J gene fills in the end. This chain joins TRBV1 and TRBJ2-3; D might be TRBD1 (6 bases). Trimming cost V 0 bases and J 2 bases, with 9 bases left between them. The CDR3 contains 15 residues. CDR1 is NSQYPW, CDR2 LRSPGD, per germline (reference sequence). CDR3 residues: CTCSADRDNAETLYF. CDR3 DNA, as far as it was read: TGCACCTGCAGTGCAGACCGGGACAATGCAGAA.

For this clone: Mouse gene names apply. Coverage ceases 4 residues before the CDR3 finishes, and the germline J gene fills in the end. The chain employs TRBV1 and TRBJ2-3; D remains unclear. The CDR3 is 14 residues long. Germline V lookup: CDR1 NSQYPW, CDR2 LRSPGD (reference sequence). V was cut by 0 bases and J by 2 bases, with 6 bases left in between. CDR3 bases read: TGCACCTGCAGTGCAGACTACCCTGCAGAA. Amino acids: CTCSADYPAE. The CDR3 as a whole reads CTCSADYPAETLYF. The variable domain in full, completed from reference TRBV1 and TRBJ2-3, reads VTLLEQNPRWRLVPRGQAVNLRCILKNSQYPWMSWYQQDLQKQLQWLFTLRSPGDKEVKSLPGADYLATRVTDTELRLQVANMSQGRTLYCTCSADYPAETLYFGSGTRLTVL.

This clone showed up just a few times. Each gene name is a mouse one. The read terminates 4 residues before the CDR3 end, so the remaining end is supplied by the germline J gene. The chain joins TRBV13-3 to TRBJ1-1; 8 bases line up with TRBD1. Losses at the gene ends were 0 bases for V and 0 bases for J; bases not matched to a gene: 4. There are 16 residues in the CDR3. CDR1 and CDR2 from the germline V gene are NNHDY and SYVADS. Incomplete CDR3 DNA: TGTGCCAGCAGTGATGCAGGGGGCGCGGCAAACACA. Protein: CASSDAGGAANT. The CDR3, in full, reads CASSDAGGAANTEVFF.

On this clone: Germline and genes: mouse. The CDR3 end is not reached by the read, which stops 4 residues before it; the germline J gene fills it in. This chain uses TRBV1 with TRBJ1-2; 7 bases are a match to TRBD1. The CDR3 totals 15 residues. CDR1 and CDR2 (germline): NSQYPW, LRSPGD (reference sequence). With V trimmed by 1 base and J by 2 bases, 4 bases remained unmatched. The CDR3 here is CTCSAGDRENSDYTF. The part of the CDR3 DNA that was read is TGCACCTGCAGTGCAGGAGACAGGGAGAACTCC.

Note on this clone: Gene names denote mouse genes. The CDR3 is cut off 4 residues early in the read; its end comes from the germline J gene. The chain links TRBV19 to TRBJ2-2; D remains unclear. CDR1 and CDR2 from the germline V gene are FNHDT and SITEND (reference sequence). V lost 6 bases, J lost 1 base, and 10 bases lay in between. This CDR3 region has 14 residues. CDR3 sequence: CASTPAGNTGQLYF. The CDR3 DNA, read in part, is TGTGCCAGCACTCCCGCTGGAAACACCGGG.

This clone occurred many times. Any gene name here is a mouse gene name. The CDR3 end is not reached by the read, which stops 4 residues before it; the germline J gene fills it in. This chain joins TRBV13-3 and TRBJ2-7; D may be TRBD1 (6 bases). Germline V lookup: CDR1 NNHDY, CDR2 SYVADS. This CDR3 has 17 amino acids. The V end was cut by 0 bases, the J end by 0 bases, with 16 bases between. The CDR3 loop reads CASSDALSGTNSYEQYF. The sequenced part of the CDR3 DNA is TGTGCCAGCAGTGATGCCCTTTCCGGGACAAACTCCTAT.

About this clone: These gene names are mouse names. Read data end 4 residues before the CDR3 end; the end is taken from the germline J gene. The chain couples TRBV19 to TRBJ2-7; possibly TRBD2 for D (7 bases). The germline gives CDR1 FNHDT, CDR2 SITEND (reference sequence). The CDR3 runs to 14 residues. CDR3 sequence reads: CASSMGGVAYEQYF. The sequenced part of the CDR3 DNA is TGTGCCAGCAGCATGGGGGGCGTCGCATAT.

This clone was detected a few times. Germline and genes here are mouse. The read falls 4 residues short of the CDR3 end, and the missing part is taken from the germline J gene. This chain joins TRBV1 and TRBJ2-7; 9 bases agree with TRBD1. Germline values: CDR1 NSQYPW, CDR2 LRSPGD (reference sequence). CDR3 length: 14 residues. Here the CDR3 reads CTCSANRGPYEQYF. CDR3 bases read: TGCACCTGCAGTGCCAACAGGGGGCCATAT. The full variable domain, with the rest looked up from reference TRBV1 and TRBJ2-7, is VTLLEQNPRWRLVPRGQAVNLRCILKNSQYPWMSWYQQDLQKQLQWLFTLRSPGDKEVKSLPGADYLATRVTDTELRLQVANMSQGRTLYCTCSANRGPYEQYFGPGTRLTVL.